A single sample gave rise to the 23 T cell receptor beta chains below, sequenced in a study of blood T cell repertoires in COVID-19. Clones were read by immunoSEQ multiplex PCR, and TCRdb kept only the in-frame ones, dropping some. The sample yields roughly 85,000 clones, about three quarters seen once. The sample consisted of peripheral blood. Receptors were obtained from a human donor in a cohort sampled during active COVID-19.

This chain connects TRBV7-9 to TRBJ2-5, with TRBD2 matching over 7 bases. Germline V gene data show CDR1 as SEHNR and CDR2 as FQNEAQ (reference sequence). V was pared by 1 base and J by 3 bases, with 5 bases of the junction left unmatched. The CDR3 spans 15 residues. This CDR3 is CASSLVGGSEETQYF. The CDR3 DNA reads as TGTGCCAGCAGCTTAGTGGGGGGGTCAGAAGAGACCCAGTACTTC.

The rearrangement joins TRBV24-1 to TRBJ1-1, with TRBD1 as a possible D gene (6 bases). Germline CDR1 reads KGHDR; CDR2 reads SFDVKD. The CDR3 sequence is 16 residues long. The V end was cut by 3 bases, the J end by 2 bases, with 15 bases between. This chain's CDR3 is CATSDTGTSANTEAFF. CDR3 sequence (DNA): TGTGCCACCAGTGATACAGGGACGTCCGCAAACACTGAAGCTTTCTTT.

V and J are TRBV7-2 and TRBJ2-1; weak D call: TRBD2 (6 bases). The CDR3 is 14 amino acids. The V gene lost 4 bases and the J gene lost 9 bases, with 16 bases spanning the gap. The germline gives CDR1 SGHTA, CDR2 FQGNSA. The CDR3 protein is CASSSPRGFSEQFF. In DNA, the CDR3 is TGTGCCAGCAGCTCCCCCCGGGGGTTCAGTGAGCAGTTCTTC.

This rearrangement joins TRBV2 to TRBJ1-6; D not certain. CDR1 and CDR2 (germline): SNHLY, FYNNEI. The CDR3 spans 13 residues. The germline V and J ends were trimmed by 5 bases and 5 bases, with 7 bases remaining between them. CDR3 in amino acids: CASSPQNNSPLHF. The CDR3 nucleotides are TGTGCCAGCAGTCCTCAGAATAATTCACCCCTCCACTTT.

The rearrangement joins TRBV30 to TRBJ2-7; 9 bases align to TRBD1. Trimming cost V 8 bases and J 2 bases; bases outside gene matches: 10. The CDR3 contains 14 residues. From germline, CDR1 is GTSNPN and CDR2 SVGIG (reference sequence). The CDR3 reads CARGPGTGTYEQYF. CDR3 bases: TGTGCCCGGGGGCCCGGGACAGGGACCTACGAGCAGTACTTC. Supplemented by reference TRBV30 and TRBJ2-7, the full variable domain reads SQTIHQWPATLVQPVGSPLSLECTVEGTSNPNLYWYRQAAGRGLQLLFYSVGIGQISSEVPQNLSASRPQDRQFILSSKKLLLSDSGFYLCARGPGTGTYEQYFGPGTRLTVT.

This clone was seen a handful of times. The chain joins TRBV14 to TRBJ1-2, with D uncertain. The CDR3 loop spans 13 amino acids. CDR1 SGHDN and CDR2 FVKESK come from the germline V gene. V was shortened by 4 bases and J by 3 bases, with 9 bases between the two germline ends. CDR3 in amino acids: CASSPWADYGYTF. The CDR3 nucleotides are TGTGCCAGCAGCCCTTGGGCCGACTATGGCTACACCTTC.

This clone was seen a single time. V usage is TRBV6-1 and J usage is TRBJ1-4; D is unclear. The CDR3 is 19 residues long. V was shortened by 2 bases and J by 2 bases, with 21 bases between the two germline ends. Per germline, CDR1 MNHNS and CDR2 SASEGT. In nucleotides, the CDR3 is TGTGCCAGCAGTGAAAGGACGGCAGGACTTACACGCACTAATGAAAAACTGTTTTTT. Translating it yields CASSERTAGLTRTNEKLFF.

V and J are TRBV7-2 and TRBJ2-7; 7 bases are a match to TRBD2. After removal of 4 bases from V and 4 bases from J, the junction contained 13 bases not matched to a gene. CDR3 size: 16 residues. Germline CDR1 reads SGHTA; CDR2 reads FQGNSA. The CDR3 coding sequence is TGTGCCAGCAGCTCTGACCTGGCTAGCGGACAATACGAGCAGTACTTC. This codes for CASSSDLASGQYEQYF.

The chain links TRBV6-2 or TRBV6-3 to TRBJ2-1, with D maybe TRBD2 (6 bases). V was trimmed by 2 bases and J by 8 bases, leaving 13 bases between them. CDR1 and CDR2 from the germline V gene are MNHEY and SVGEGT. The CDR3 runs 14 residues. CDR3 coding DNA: TGTGCCAGCAGTTACGGGCGGGGCGGCTATGAGCAGTTCTTC. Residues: CASSYGRGGYEQFF.

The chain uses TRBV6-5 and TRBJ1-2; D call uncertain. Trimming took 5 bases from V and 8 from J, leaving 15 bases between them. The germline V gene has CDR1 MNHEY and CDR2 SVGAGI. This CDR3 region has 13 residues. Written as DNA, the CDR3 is TGTGCCAGCAGTCCGTCCCCGGGGTGGGGCTACACCTTC. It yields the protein CASSPSPGWGYTF.

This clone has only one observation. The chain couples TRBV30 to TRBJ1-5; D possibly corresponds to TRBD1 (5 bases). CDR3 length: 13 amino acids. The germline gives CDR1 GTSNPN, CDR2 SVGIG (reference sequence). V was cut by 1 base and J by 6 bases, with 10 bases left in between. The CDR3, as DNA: TGTGCCTGGAGTGGTCAGGGCCCTCAGCCCCAGCATTTT. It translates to CAWSGQGPQPQHF.

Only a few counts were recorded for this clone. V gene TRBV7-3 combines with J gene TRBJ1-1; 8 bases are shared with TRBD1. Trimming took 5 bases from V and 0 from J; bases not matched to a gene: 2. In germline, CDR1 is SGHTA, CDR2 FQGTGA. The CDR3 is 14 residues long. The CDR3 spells CASSADRVNTEAFF. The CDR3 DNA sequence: TGTGCCAGCAGCGCGGACAGGGTGAACACTGAAGCTTTCTTT.

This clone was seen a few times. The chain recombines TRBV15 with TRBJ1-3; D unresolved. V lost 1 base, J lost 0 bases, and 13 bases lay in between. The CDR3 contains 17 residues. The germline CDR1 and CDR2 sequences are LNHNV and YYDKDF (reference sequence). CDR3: CATSRGWALSSGNTIYF. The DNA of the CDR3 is TGTGCCACCAGCAGAGGTTGGGCCCTGAGCTCTGGAAACACCATATATTTT.

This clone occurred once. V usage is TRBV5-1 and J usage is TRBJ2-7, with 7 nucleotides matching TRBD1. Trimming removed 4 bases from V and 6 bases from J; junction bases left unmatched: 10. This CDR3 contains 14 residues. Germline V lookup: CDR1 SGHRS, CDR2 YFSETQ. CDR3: CASSQTTGPSEQYF. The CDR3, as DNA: TGCGCCAGCAGCCAAACGACAGGGCCTAGCGAGCAGTACTTC.

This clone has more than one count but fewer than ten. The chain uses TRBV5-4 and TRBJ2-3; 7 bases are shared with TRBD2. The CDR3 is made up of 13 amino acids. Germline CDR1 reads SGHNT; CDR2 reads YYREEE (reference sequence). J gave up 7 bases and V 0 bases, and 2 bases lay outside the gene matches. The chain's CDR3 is CASSLGEGNTQYF. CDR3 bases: TGTGCCAGCAGCTTGGGGGAGGGGAATACGCAGTATTTT. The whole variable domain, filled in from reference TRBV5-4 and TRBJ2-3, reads ETGVTQSPTHLIKTRGQQVTLRCSSQSGHNTVSWYQQALGQGPQFIFQYYREEENGRGNFPPRFSGLQFPNYSSELNVNALELDDSALYLCASSLGEGNTQYFGPGTRLTVL.

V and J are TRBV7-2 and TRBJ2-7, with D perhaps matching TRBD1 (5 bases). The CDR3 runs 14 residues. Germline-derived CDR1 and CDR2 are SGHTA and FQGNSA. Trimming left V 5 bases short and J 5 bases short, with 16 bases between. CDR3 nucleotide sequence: TGTGCCAGCAGCGTCGGACAAGGTATCGACGAGCAGTACTTC. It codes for CASSVGQGIDEQYF.

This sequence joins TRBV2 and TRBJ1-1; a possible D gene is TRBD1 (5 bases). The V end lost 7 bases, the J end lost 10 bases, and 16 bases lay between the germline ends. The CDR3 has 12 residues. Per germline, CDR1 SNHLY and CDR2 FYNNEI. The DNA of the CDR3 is TGTGCCAGCATCGGGGGACTGGATGGAGCTTTCTTT. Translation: CASIGGLDGAFF.

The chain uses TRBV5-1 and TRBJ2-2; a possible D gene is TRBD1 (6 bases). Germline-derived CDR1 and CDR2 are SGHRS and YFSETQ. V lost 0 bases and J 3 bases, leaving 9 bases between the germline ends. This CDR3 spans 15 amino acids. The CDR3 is CASSLGPGDTGELFF. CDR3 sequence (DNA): TGCGCCAGCAGCTTGGGGCCAGGGGACACCGGGGAGCTGTTTTTT.

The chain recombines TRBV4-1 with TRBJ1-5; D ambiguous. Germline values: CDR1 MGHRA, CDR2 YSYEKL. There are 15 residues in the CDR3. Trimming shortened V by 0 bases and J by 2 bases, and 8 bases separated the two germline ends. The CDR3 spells CASSQDVFGNQPQHF. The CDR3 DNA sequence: TGCGCCAGCAGCCAAGATGTATTTGGCAATCAGCCCCAGCATTTT.

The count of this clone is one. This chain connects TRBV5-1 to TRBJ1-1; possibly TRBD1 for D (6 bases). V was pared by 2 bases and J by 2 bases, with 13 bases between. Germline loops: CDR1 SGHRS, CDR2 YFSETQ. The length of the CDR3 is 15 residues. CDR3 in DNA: TGCGCCAGCAGCTTATCCGGGACAACCAACACTGAAGCTTTCTTT. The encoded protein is CASSLSGTTNTEAFF. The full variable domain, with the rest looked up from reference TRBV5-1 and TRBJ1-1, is KAGVTQTPRYLIKTRGQQVTLSCSPISGHRSVSWYQQTPGQGLQFLFEYFSETQRNKGNFPGRFSGRQFSNSRSEMNVSTLELGDSALYLCASSLSGTTNTEAFFGQGTRLTVV.

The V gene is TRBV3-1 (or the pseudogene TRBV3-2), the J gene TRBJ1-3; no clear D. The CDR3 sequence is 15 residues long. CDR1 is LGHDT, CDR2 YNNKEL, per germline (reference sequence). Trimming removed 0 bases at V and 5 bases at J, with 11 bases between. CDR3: CASSQDFGFRNTIYF. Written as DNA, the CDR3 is TGTGCCAGCAGCCAAGATTTCGGGTTTCGAAACACCATATATTTT.

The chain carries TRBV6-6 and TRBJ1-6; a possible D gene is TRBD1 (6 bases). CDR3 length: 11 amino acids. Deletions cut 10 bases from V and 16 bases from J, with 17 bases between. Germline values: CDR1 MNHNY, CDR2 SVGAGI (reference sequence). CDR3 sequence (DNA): TGTGCCACCGTCCTCGGGACAAAACTCCACTTT. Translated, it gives CATVLGTKLHF.

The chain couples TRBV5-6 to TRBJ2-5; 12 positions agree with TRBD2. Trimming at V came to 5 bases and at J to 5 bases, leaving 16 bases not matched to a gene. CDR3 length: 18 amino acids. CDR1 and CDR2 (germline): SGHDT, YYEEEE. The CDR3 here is CASSPMVASGGVMETQYF. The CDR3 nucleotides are TGTGCCAGCAGTCCGATGGTAGCTAGCGGGGGGGTTATGGAGACCCAGTACTTC.